Following are 23 T cell receptor beta chains from one sample sequenced in a study of blood T cell repertoires in COVID-19. Produced via immunoSEQ multiplex PCR; TCRdb's table is partial and in-frame only. The sample lists 240,000 or so clones; 60% to 75% were seen once. The material sequenced was peripheral blood. The origin of the receptors is an elderly woman with acute or convalescent COVID-19.

The rearrangement uses TRBV18 and TRBJ2-5, with TRBD2 as a possible D gene (5 bases). This CDR3 region has 14 residues. Germline loops: CDR1 KGHSH, CDR2 LQKENI. V shed 3 bases and J shed 4 bases, with 12 bases lying between them. The CDR3 is CASSPQRGRETQYF. CDR3 sequence (DNA): TGTGCCAGCTCACCGCAACGGGGAAGAGAGACCCAGTACTTC.

This sequence joins TRBV28 and TRBJ1-5; D remains ambiguous. The V and J ends lost 3 bases and 4 bases respectively, with 13 bases between them. Germline loops: CDR1 MDHEN, CDR2 SYDVKM. The CDR3 contains 15 residues. For the CDR3, the DNA is TGTGCCAGCAGTTTGTTTCTAAGCGGAAATCAGCCCCAGCATTTT. Translating it yields CASSLFLSGNQPQHF.

The rearrangement joins TRBV11-1 to TRBJ2-1; perhaps TRBD1 as D (6 bases). Trimming removed 1 base at V and 0 bases at J, with 7 bases between. This CDR3 is 15 amino acids long. Germline CDR1 is SGHAT and CDR2 is FQDESV (reference sequence). Here the CDR3 reads CASSLGRGSYNEQFF. The DNA of the CDR3 is TGTGCCAGCAGCTTAGGCAGGGGCTCCTACAATGAGCAGTTCTTC.

The genes are TRBV6-5 and TRBJ1-3, with 7 bases that match TRBD1. The V gene end was trimmed by 2 bases and the J gene end by 1 base; junction bases not matched to a gene: 2. The CDR3 extends over 15 amino acids. Germline-derived CDR1 and CDR2 are MNHEY and SVGAGI. CDR3 DNA sequence: TGTGCCAGCAGTTACGACAGGGTATCTGGAAACACCATATATTTT. This gives the protein CASSYDRVSGNTIYF.

The CDR3 bases are TGTGCCACCAGCAGAGACCCTAACAGGGCCTACGAGCAGTACTTC. This encodes CATSRDPNRAYEQYF. This chain connects TRBV15 to TRBJ2-7; possibly TRBD1 for D (6 bases). There are 15 residues in the CDR3. V lost 0 bases and J 2 bases, leaving 11 bases between the germline ends. Germline loops: CDR1 LNHNV, CDR2 YYDKDF (reference sequence).

The V and J genes are TRBV7-2 and TRBJ2-2, with 7 bases matching TRBD1. Germline V CDR1 and CDR2: SGHTA, FQGNSA. This CDR3 comprises 15 residues. V shed 1 base, J shed 7 bases, and the junction held 6 bases outside the gene matches. The CDR3 spells CASSLGQGRGGELFF. As DNA, the CDR3 is TGTGCCAGCAGCTTAGGACAGGGCCGAGGCGGGGAGCTGTTTTTT.

The chain has TRBV10-3 and TRBJ1-6, with D possibly matching TRBD1 (5 bases). Trimming removed 10 bases at V and 8 bases at J, with 15 bases between. The CDR3 has 13 amino acids. The germline V gene encodes CDR1 ENHRY and CDR2 SYGVKD. The CDR3 region has the DNA TGTGCCACTACGGGGGGAAGGGATTCACCCCTCCACTTT. Translated, it gives CATTGGRDSPLHF.

V and J are TRBV7-2 and TRBJ2-1, with TRBD2 identical over 13 bases. The trim removed 5 bases at V and 12 bases at J, leaving 13 bases unmatched. Germline CDR1 and CDR2: SGHTA and FQGNSA. The CDR3 has 16 amino acids. The CDR3 region has the DNA TGTGCCAGCAGCACCCGACTAGCGGGGGGCCCCTCCCGGCAGTTCTTC. Translating it yields CASSTRLAGGPSRQFF.

This clone was observed once. The V gene is TRBV3-1 (or the pseudogene TRBV3-2), the J gene TRBJ1-3, with a possible D match to TRBD1 (5 bases). Trimming removed 3 bases from V and 0 bases from J, with 18 bases in between. CDR1 is LGHDT, CDR2 YNNKEL, per germline (reference sequence). The CDR3 consists of 18 residues. CDR3 loop: CASSHRWTGDLSGNTIYF. In DNA, the CDR3 is TGTGCCAGCAGCCACCGTTGGACGGGGGACCTCTCTGGAAACACCATATATTTT.

A single count supports this clone. The V call is TRBV19, the J call TRBJ1-2; 10 bases are a match to TRBD1. The length of the CDR3 is 15 residues. Germline loops: CDR1 LNHDA, CDR2 SQIVND (reference sequence). V trimming: 5 bases; J trimming: 8 bases; junction bases outside the gene matches: 11. The CDR3 here is CASSFLTGTGVGYTF. CDR3 bases: TGTGCCAGTAGTTTCCTAACCGGGACAGGGGTAGGCTACACCTTC.

The chain carries TRBV18 and TRBJ1-3; tentatively, D is TRBD1 (6 bases). Germline V gene sequence: CDR1 KGHSH, CDR2 LQKENI. The CDR3 covers 14 residues. Trimming pared 3 bases from V and 4 bases from J, leaving 10 bases between. The CDR3 region is CASSPLTGGNTIYF. The DNA for the CDR3 is TGTGCCAGCTCACCCCTAACAGGGGGAAACACCATATATTTT.

In the case of this clone: Other nucleotide sequences from this sample produce the same CDR3. This rearrangement joins TRBV7-2 to TRBJ1-1; weak D call: TRBD1 (5 bases). CDR3 length: 15 amino acids. Germline V gives CDR1 SGHTA, CDR2 FQGNSA. The V gene lost 1 base and the J gene lost 0 bases, with 9 bases spanning the gap. CDR3 residues: CASSLGGRLNTEAFF. The CDR3 coding sequence is TGTGCCAGCAGCTTAGGGGGCAGGCTGAACACTGAAGCTTTCTTT.

This clone was counted a few times. The chain couples TRBV5-4 to TRBJ2-7; 11 bases agree with TRBD2. Germline V gene sequence: CDR1 SGHNT, CDR2 YYREEE (reference sequence). This CDR3 comprises 16 residues. J was trimmed by 0 bases and V by 3 bases; bases with no gene match: 5. CDR3 sequence (DNA): TGTGCCAGCAGCTACCTAGCGGGGGGCCTCTCCTACGAGCAGTACTTC. As protein: CASSYLAGGLSYEQYF. Complete variable domain (other parts from reference TRBV5-4 and TRBJ2-7): ETGVTQSPTHLIKTRGQQVTLRCSSQSGHNTVSWYQQALGQGPQFIFQYYREEENGRGNFPPRFSGLQFPNYSSELNVNALELDDSALYLCASSYLAGGLSYEQYFGPGTRLTVT.

The chain recombines TRBV5-1 with TRBJ2-5; 13 bases map to TRBD2. The CDR3 covers 16 residues. J was trimmed by 5 bases and V by 6 bases; bases with no gene match: 10. Germline loops: CDR1 SGHRS, CDR2 YFSETQ. The CDR3 loop is CASTPGTSGDFETQYF. The CDR3 DNA sequence: TGCGCCAGCACCCCCGGGACTAGCGGGGATTTCGAGACCCAGTACTTC.

The rearrangement uses TRBV4-1 and TRBJ2-7; 9 nucleotides align to TRBD1. Germline CDR1 is MGHRA and CDR2 is YSYEKL. Trimming took 5 bases from V and 6 from J; bases not matched to a gene: 8. This CDR3 has 14 residues. CDR3 amino acids: CASSFTGGRGEQYF. The CDR3 DNA follows: TGCGCCAGCAGCTTTACAGGGGGCAGGGGCGAGCAGTACTTC.

V is TRBV28 and J is TRBJ1-1, with 11 bases that match TRBD1. Germline values: CDR1 MDHEN, CDR2 SYDVKM. With 4 bases clipped from V and 3 bases from J, the junction kept 7 bases outside the gene matches. The CDR3 spans 16 residues. The CDR3: CASSSPRTGGYTEAFF. CDR3 nucleotides: TGTGCCAGCAGTTCCCCCAGGACAGGGGGCTACACTGAAGCTTTCTTT.

The chain recombines TRBV3-1 (or the pseudogene TRBV3-2) with TRBJ1-1, with unresolved D. Per the germline V gene, CDR1 is LGHDT and CDR2 is YNNKEL (reference sequence). V dropped 7 bases and J dropped 5 bases, with 20 bases sitting between them. The CDR3 is 15 residues long. CDR3 sequence: CASTEVPGRTTEAFF. In DNA, the CDR3 is TGTGCCAGCACCGAAGTACCCGGGAGAACAACTGAAGCTTTCTTT.

The V gene is TRBV5-5, the J gene TRBJ1-2; D may be TRBD1 (6 bases). V dropped 0 bases and J dropped 5 bases, with 14 bases sitting between them. CDR1 SGHKS and CDR2 YYEKEE come from the germline V gene (reference sequence). This CDR3 comprises 15 residues. This CDR3 is CASSLGTGKTYGYTF. In DNA form, the CDR3 reads TGTGCCAGCAGCTTGGGCACAGGGAAAACGTATGGCTACACCTTC.

This clone was observed a handful of times. This rearrangement joins TRBV6-5 to TRBJ2-7; D is unclear. CDR3 length: 12 residues. V shed 8 bases and J shed 3 bases, with 11 bases lying between them. Germline CDR1 is MNHEY and CDR2 is SVGAGI. The CDR3 reads CASGQAYYEQYF. The DNA of the CDR3 is TGTGCCAGCGGGCAGGCCTACTACGAGCAGTACTTC.

This clone was recorded only once. The chain uses TRBV24-1 and TRBJ2-1; D not resolved. CDR1 is KGHDR and CDR2 is SFDVKD in the germline V gene. The CDR3 consists of 12 residues. The V gene lost 4 bases and the J gene lost 6 bases, with 6 bases spanning the gap. The CDR3 coding sequence is TGTGCCACCAGTGACACAACCAATGAGCAGTTCTTC. Amino acids: CATSDTTNEQFF.

This clone showed up just once. The CDR3 is CASSFPGTGGHEQYF. As DNA, the CDR3 is TGTGCCAGCAGTTTCCCGGGGACAGGGGGGCACGAGCAGTACTTC. The gene calls are TRBV28 and TRBJ2-7, with 11 bases identical to TRBD1. The CDR3 loop spans 15 amino acids. J lost 5 bases, V lost 3 bases, and 6 bases had no gene match. Germline V gene sequence: CDR1 MDHEN, CDR2 SYDVKM.

The chain couples TRBV30 to TRBJ2-3; no reliable D call. This CDR3 has 15 residues. Germline assignment: CDR1 GTSNPN and CDR2 SVGIG (reference sequence). Trimming shortened V by 0 bases and J by 8 bases, and 18 bases separated the two germline ends. The CDR3 protein is CAWSVRGGMKPTQYF. Here the CDR3 DNA reads TGTGCCTGGAGTGTACGAGGCGGAATGAAACCTACGCAGTATTTT.

This clone was seen a single time. The CDR3 DNA reads TGTGCCAGCAGCCAGAGGAGGTACACTGAAGCTTTCTTT. Its translation is CASSQRRYTEAFF. The chain combines TRBV3-1 (or the pseudogene TRBV3-2) with TRBJ1-1; no definite D call. Per the germline V gene, CDR1 is LGHDT and CDR2 is YNNKEL (reference sequence). The CDR3 is 13 amino acids. V lost 3 bases, J lost 3 bases, and 8 bases lay in between.